These T cell receptor beta chains were read from a single sample in a study of blood T cell repertoires in COVID-19. The protocol was immunoSEQ multiplex PCR, while the TCRdb copy is restricted to in-frame clones and leaves out a portion. The sample shows about 260,000 clones, 87% of them seen only once. Sequencing input: peripheral blood. Receptors were obtained from a woman aged 40 to 55 who had recovered from COVID-19. Both conserved end residues are part of each CDR3. D genes are given only for firm matches. Size is omitted from some rows. Given values are once, few, many or a class for expanded clones.

V: TRBV5-8
size: -
J: TRBJ1-2
D: -
CDR3: CASSSRQSNYGYTF
DNA: TGTGCCAGCAGCTCCAGACAGTCTAACTATGGCTACACCTTC

V: TRBV7-8
size: -
J: TRBJ2-3
D: TRBD2
CDR3: CASSLYPGGVPTQYF
DNA: TGTGCCAGCAGCTTATACCCGGGGGGAGTCCCAACGCAGTATTTT

V: TRBV5-1
size: -
J: TRBJ2-3
D: -
CDR3: CASSLAGQPTDTQYF
DNA: TGCGCCAGCAGCTTGGCAGGACAGCCCACAGATACGCAGTATTTT

V: TRBV19
size: few
J: TRBJ2-5
D: -
CDR3: CASSKGGSGQETQYF
DNA: TGTGCCAGTAGCAAAGGGGGTAGCGGGCAAGAGACCCAGTACTTC

V: TRBV6-6
size: -
J: TRBJ1-1
D: TRBD1
CDR3: CASSYYHRGPEAFF
DNA: TGTGCCAGCAGTTACTACCACAGGGGGCCTGAAGCTTTCTTT

V: TRBV2
size: -
J: TRBJ2-2
D: -
CDR3: CASSAYTGITGELFF
DNA: TGTGCCAGCAGTGCCTACACAGGGATCACCGGGGAGCTGTTTTTT

V: TRBV10-3
size: -
J: TRBJ1-4
D: -
CDR3: CAISAREGVVATNEKLFF
DNA: TGTGCCATCAGTGCCCGGGAGGGGGTGGTTGCAACTAATGAAAAACTGTTTTTT

V: TRBV5-1
size: -
J: TRBJ1-2
D: -
CDR3: CASREQGLSYGYTF
DNA: TGCGCCAGCAGGGAACAGGGTCTTTCCTATGGCTACACCTTC

V: TRBV2
size: -
J: TRBJ2-2
D: -
CDR3: CASKAPSATGELFF
DNA: TGTGCCAGCAAGGCTCCCAGCGCCACCGGGGAGCTGTTTTTT

V: TRBV2
size: few
J: TRBJ2-1
D: -
CDR3: CASSELQGQGSYNEQFF
DNA: TGTGCCAGCAGTGAACTTCAGGGGCAGGGCTCCTACAATGAGCAGTTCTTC

V: TRBV5-4
size: -
J: TRBJ2-7
D: -
CDR3: CASGEHGSEQYF
DNA: TGTGCCAGCGGTGAACACGGGTCCGAGCAGTACTTC

V: TRBV27
size: -
J: TRBJ2-7
D: -
CDR3: CASSPAPGSGEQYF
DNA: TGTGCCAGCAGTCCCGCTCCGGGATCCGGCGAGCAGTACTTC

V: TRBV6-5
size: -
J: TRBJ2-7
D: -
CDR3: CASSYRGARSYEQYF
DNA: TGTGCCAGCAGTTACCGGGGGGCGCGATCCTACGAGCAGTACTTC

V: TRBV7-9
size: -
J: TRBJ1-2
D: TRBD1
CDR3: CASNDRGGGYTF
DNA: TGTGCCAGCAACGACAGGGGTGGTGGCTACACCTTC

V: TRBV11-2
size: once
J: TRBJ1-2
D: -
CDR3: CASNPGRQALYGYTF
DNA: TGTGCCAGCAACCCCGGTAGGCAGGCACTCTATGGCTACACCTTC

V: TRBV6-1
size: -
J: TRBJ2-3
D: -
CDR3: CASSGPGLAEGGDTQYF
DNA: TGTGCCAGCAGTGGCCCAGGGCTCGCGGAAGGTGGGGATACGCAGTATTTT

V: TRBV10-3
size: -
J: TRBJ1-4
D: -
CDR3: CAISSGSNEKLFF
DNA: TGTGCCATCAGTTCAGGCTCTAATGAAAAACTGTTTTTT

V: TRBV5-6
size: -
J: TRBJ1-4
D: -
CDR3: CASSLGGHTEKLFF
DNA: TGTGCCAGCAGCTTGGGTGGACATACGGAAAAACTGTTTTTT

V: TRBV9
size: once
J: TRBJ1-2
D: TRBD1
CDR3: CASSVAGQPLMGYGYTF
DNA: TGTGCCAGCAGCGTAGCGGGACAGCCTCTTATGGGCTATGGCTACACCTTC

V: TRBV5-1
size: -
J: TRBJ1-1
D: TRBD1
CDR3: CASSLGQGSTEAFF
DNA: TGCGCCAGCAGCTTGGGACAGGGGTCCACTGAAGCTTTCTTT

V: TRBV6-6
size: -
J: TRBJ2-2
D: TRBD2
CDR3: CASSPIALGLAGGLGNTGELFF
DNA: TGTGCCAGCAGTCCGATCGCCTTGGGACTAGCGGGGGGTCTGGGAAACACCGGGGAGCTGTTTTTT

V: TRBV18
size: -
J: TRBJ1-3
D: TRBD1
CDR3: CASSTTGGNGGNTIYF
DNA: TGTGCCAGCTCAACGACAGGGGGCAACGGTGGAAACACCATATATTTT

V: TRBV15
size: -
J: TRBJ1-1
D: -
CDR3: CATSPGGFGAEAFF
DNA: TGTGCCACCAGCCCTGGAGGGTTTGGGGCTGAAGCTTTCTTT

V: TRBV6-2/TRBV6-3
size: -
J: TRBJ1-1
D: -
CDR3: CASSGTLMNTEAFF
DNA: TGTGCCAGCAGCGGGACATTAATGAACACTGAAGCTTTCTTT

V: TRBV5-6
size: -
J: TRBJ2-2
D: -
CDR3: CASSLASRAGELFF
DNA: TGTGCCAGCAGCTTGGCCTCGAGGGCCGGGGAGCTGTTTTTT

V: TRBV5-4
size: -
J: TRBJ2-3
D: -
CDR3: CASSWRMGLTDTQYF
DNA: TGTGCCAGCAGCTGGCGAATGGGACTCACAGATACGCAGTATTTT

V: TRBV5-1
size: -
J: TRBJ1-6
D: -
CDR3: CASSWTWTADSPLHF
DNA: TGCGCCAGCAGCTGGACTTGGACTGCAGATTCACCCCTCCACTTT

V: TRBV6-5
size: -
J: TRBJ2-1
D: -
CDR3: CASSNTGTYDNEQFF
DNA: TGTGCCAGCAGTAATACCGGGACTTACGACAATGAGCAGTTCTTC

V: TRBV9
size: -
J: TRBJ1-2
D: -
CDR3: CASSAPGGGADGYTF
DNA: TGTGCCAGCAGCGCGCCGGGGGGGGGCGCGGATGGCTACACCTTC